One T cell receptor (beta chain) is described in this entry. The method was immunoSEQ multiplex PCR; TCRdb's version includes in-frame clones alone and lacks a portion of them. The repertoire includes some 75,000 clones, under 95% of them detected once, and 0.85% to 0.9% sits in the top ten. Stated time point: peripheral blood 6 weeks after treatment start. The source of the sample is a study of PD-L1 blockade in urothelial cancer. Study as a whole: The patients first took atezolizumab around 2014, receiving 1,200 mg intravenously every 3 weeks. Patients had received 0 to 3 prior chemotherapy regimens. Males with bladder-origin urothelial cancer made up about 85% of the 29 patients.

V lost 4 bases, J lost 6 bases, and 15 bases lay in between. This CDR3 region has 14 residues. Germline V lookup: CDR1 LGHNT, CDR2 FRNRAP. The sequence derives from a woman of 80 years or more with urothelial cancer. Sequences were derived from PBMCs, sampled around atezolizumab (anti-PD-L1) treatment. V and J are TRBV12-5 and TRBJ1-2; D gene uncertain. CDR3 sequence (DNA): TGTGCTAGTGGTTCCAGCATGCGAGGCGATGGCTACACCTTC. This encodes CASGSSMRGDGYTF.